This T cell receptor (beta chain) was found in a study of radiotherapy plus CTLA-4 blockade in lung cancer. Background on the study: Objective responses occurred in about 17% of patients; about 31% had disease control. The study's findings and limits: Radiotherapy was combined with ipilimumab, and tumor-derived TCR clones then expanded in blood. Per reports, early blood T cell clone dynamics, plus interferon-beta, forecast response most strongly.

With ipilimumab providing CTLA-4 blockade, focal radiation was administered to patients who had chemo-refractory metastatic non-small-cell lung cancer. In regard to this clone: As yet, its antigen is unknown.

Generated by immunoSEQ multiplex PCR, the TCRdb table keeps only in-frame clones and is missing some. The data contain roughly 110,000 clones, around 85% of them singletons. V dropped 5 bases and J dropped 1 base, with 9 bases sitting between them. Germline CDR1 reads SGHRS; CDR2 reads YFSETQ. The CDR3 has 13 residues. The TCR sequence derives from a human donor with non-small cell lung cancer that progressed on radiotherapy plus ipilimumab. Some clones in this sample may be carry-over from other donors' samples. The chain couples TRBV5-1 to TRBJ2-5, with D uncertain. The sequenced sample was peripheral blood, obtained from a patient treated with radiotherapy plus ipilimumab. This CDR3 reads CASSVGPQETQYF. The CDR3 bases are TGCGCCAGCAGTGTGGGCCCCCAAGAGACCCAGTACTTC.